Below are 22 T cell receptor beta chains sequenced from a single sample in a study of T cell responses to AZD1222 COVID-19 vaccine. Repertoires were generated with immunoSEQ multiplex PCR, while TCRdb's copy carries only in-frame clones and drops some. The data show roughly 120,000 clones, about 92% seen once. This sample comprised peripheral blood, obtained on day 0 of AZD1222 vaccination. The receptor set was obtained from an adult in good health.

This sequence joins TRBV4-3 and TRBJ1-2, with TRBD1 as a possible D gene (6 bases). This CDR3 comprises 14 residues. Germline CDR1 and CDR2: LGHNA and YSLEER. V shed 0 bases and J shed 4 bases, with 9 bases lying between them. For the CDR3, the DNA is TGCGCCAGCAGCCAAGACAGGGGCGGCTATGGCTACACCTTC. It codes for CASSQDRGGYGYTF.

J is TRBJ2-1 and V is TRBV9, with 9 bases fitting TRBD2. The V segment lost 0 bases and the J segment 3 bases; nucleotides outside the gene matches: 19. The CDR3 is made up of 21 amino acids. Germline V gene data show CDR1 as SGDLS and CDR2 as YYNGEE. The CDR3 region is CASSVAPAGGLTGNFYNEQFF. The CDR3 DNA is TGTGCCAGCAGCGTAGCTCCAGCGGGGGGCCTAACGGGGAACTTCTACAATGAGCAGTTCTTC.

Turning to this clone: The sample holds other DNA sequences that translate to the same CDR3. The J gene is TRBJ2-2, the V gene TRBV6-5; no clear D gene. Between the trimmed V and J ends, which lost 2 bases and 4 bases, there was a span of 2 bases. Looked up from germline, CDR1 is MNHEY and CDR2 is SVGAGI. There are 12 residues in the CDR3. CDR3 coding DNA: TGTGCCAGCAGTTACCGCACCGGGGAGCTGTTTTTT. Encoded protein: CASSYRTGELFF.

The chain links TRBV19 to TRBJ1-1; no reliable D call. Germline assignment: CDR1 LNHDA and CDR2 SQIVND (reference sequence). Trimming took off 0 bases at V and 9 bases at J, with 14 bases between the two ends. This CDR3 contains 14 residues. CDR3 region: CASSIDFAGRKAFF. The DNA for the CDR3 is TGTGCCAGTAGTATAGACTTTGCGGGCAGAAAAGCTTTCTTT.

The chain combines TRBV28 with TRBJ1-5, with TRBD1 as a possible D gene (6 bases). Germline lookup yields CDR1 MDHEN and CDR2 SYDVKM. CDR3 length equals 16 residues. Trimming shortened V by 4 bases and J by 6 bases, and 19 bases separated the two germline ends. CDR3 amino acids: CASSSTQTGFAQPQHF. CDR3 DNA sequence: TGTGCCAGCAGTTCCACACAAACAGGGTTTGCTCAGCCCCAGCATTTT.

V usage is TRBV5-1 and J usage is TRBJ2-1, with a weak D call TRBD2 (5 bases). Germline loops: CDR1 SGHRS, CDR2 YFSETQ. Trimming took 3 bases from V and 2 from J, leaving 6 bases between them. The CDR3 spans 13 residues. CDR3 DNA: TGCGCCAGCAGCTCCGGGACCTACAATGAGCAGTTCTTC. As protein: CASSSGTYNEQFF.

The chain has TRBV3-1 (or the pseudogene TRBV3-2) and TRBJ1-5; D is ambiguous. This CDR3 comprises 17 residues. Trimming left V 11 bases short and J 4 bases short, with 27 bases between. The germline V gene has CDR1 LGHDT and CDR2 YNNKEL (reference sequence). CDR3 coding DNA: TGTGCCTGCCAACTGAGCTCGGTGGTTTTTGGGAATCAGCCCCAGCATTTT. This translates into CACQLSSVVFGNQPQHF.

This rearrangement joins TRBV28 to TRBJ2-5; D is possibly TRBD1 or TRBD2 (5 bases each). Trimming took off 1 base at V and 0 bases at J, with 12 bases between the two ends. This CDR3 contains 16 residues. CDR1 is MDHEN, CDR2 SYDVKM, per germline. DNA of the CDR3: TGTGCCAGCAGTTTATTGGGGGAGTTGTACCAAGAGACCCAGTACTTC. It is translated as CASSLLGELYQETQYF.

The chain is built from TRBV7-6 and TRBJ1-2, with D maybe TRBD1 (5 bases). This CDR3 has 16 amino acids. The germline CDR1 and CDR2 sequences are SGHVS and FNYEAQ. Trimming removed 1 base from V and 7 bases from J, with 19 bases in between. CDR3 amino acids: CASSLEESGRVGGYTF. The CDR3 DNA sequence: TGTGCCAGCAGCTTAGAGGAATCAGGGAGGGTGGGTGGCTACACCTTC.

This chain links TRBV5-1 with TRBJ1-4; D perhaps matches TRBD1 (6 bases). Trimming cost V 4 bases and J 0 bases, with 13 bases left between them. The CDR3 sequence is 16 residues long. The germline V gene has CDR1 SGHRS and CDR2 YFSETQ. Here the CDR3 DNA reads TGCGCCAGCAGCCCCGGACAGCACACAACTAATGAAAAACTGTTTTTT. It codes for CASSPGQHTTNEKLFF.

The V and J genes are TRBV2 and TRBJ1-5, with TRBD1 as a possible D gene (5 bases). V was clipped by 7 bases and J by 0 bases, with 10 bases between them. Germline lookup yields CDR1 SNHLY and CDR2 FYNNEI. The CDR3 runs to 14 residues. CDR3: CASTQVRSNQPQHF. CDR3 DNA: TGTGCCAGCACACAGGTCCGTAGCAATCAGCCCCAGCATTTT.

This rearrangement joins TRBV5-1 to TRBJ1-6; 8 nucleotides match TRBD1. V lost 1 base and J lost 6; bases outside the gene matches: 12. The CDR3 is made up of 18 amino acids. Germline CDR1 is SGHRS and CDR2 is YFSETQ. In DNA, the CDR3 is TGCGCCAGCAGCTTGAGCCCAGGGACAGGTGTGGCTAATTCACCCCTCCACTTT. Protein sequence: CASSLSPGTGVANSPLHF.

The DNA of the CDR3 is TGCGCCAGCAGCCAAGCGACGGACGGGAACTATGGCTACACCTTC. Residues: CASSQATDGNYGYTF. The rearrangement joins TRBV4-3 to TRBJ1-2; D ambiguous. Trimming pared 1 base from V and 2 bases from J, leaving 11 bases between. Germline CDR1 is LGHNA and CDR2 is YSLEER. The CDR3 is made up of 15 amino acids.

The V gene is TRBV29-1, the J gene TRBJ1-2; D unresolved. Germline lookup yields CDR1 SQVTM and CDR2 ANQGSEA. Between the trimmed V and J ends, which lost 4 bases and 4 bases, there was a span of 4 bases. The CDR3 is 10 residues long. CDR3 nucleotide sequence: TGCAGCGTTGCTGCCTATGGCTACACCTTC. This gives the protein CSVAAYGYTF.

The chain couples TRBV11-3 to TRBJ1-1; no definite D call. CDR3 length: 14 amino acids. Trimming removed 5 bases from V and 1 base from J, with 11 bases in between. Germline V gene lookup returns CDR1 SGHNT and CDR2 YENEEA. The CDR3 DNA reads TGTGCCAGCAGCCTGGGAGGGAAGAACACTGAAGCTTTCTTT. Its translation: CASSLGGKNTEAFF.

The chain is built from TRBV27 and TRBJ2-2; a weak D match, TRBD1 (6 bases). Germline lookup yields CDR1 MNHEY and CDR2 SMNVEV (reference sequence). Deletions cut 4 bases from V and 3 bases from J, with 9 bases between. The CDR3 consists of 14 residues. The CDR3 bases are TGTGCCAGCAGTTCATGGACAGACACCGGGGAGCTGTTTTTT. Translated: CASSSWTDTGELFF.

This sequence joins TRBV27 and TRBJ1-5; 7 bases match TRBD1. V shed 6 bases and J 7 bases; nucleotides not matched to a gene: 9. The CDR3 loop spans 14 amino acids. The germline V gene has CDR1 MNHEY and CDR2 SMNVEV (reference sequence). This CDR3 reads CASRLGTAEQPQHF. Written as DNA, the CDR3 is TGTGCCAGCAGGTTAGGGACAGCTGAACAGCCCCAGCATTTT.

The chain links TRBV27 to TRBJ2-3; no definite D call. Looked up from germline, CDR1 is MNHEY and CDR2 is SMNVEV (reference sequence). The CDR3 contains 13 residues. Trimming took 3 bases from V and 4 from J, leaving 8 bases between them. The CDR3 sequence is CASSFNSADTQYF. In DNA form, the CDR3 reads TGTGCCAGCAGTTTTAATAGTGCAGATACGCAGTATTTT.

DNA of the CDR3: TGTGCCAGCTCCTCAGATGAACAGCCCCAGCATTTT. Translated: CASSSDEQPQHF. The rearrangement uses TRBV2 and TRBJ1-5; D unresolved. The CDR3 is 12 amino acids. Germline V gene data show CDR1 as SNHLY and CDR2 as FYNNEI. Between the trimmed V and J ends, which lost 8 bases and 7 bases, there was a span of 12 bases.

The chain is built from TRBV19 and TRBJ1-4; 9 bases are shared with TRBD1. This CDR3 is built from 20 residues. The germline V gene has CDR1 LNHDA and CDR2 SQIVND (reference sequence). V shed 0 bases and J 0 bases; nucleotides not matched to a gene: 11. The CDR3 loop is CASSIEAGTGWISTNEKLFF. The DNA for the CDR3 is TGTGCCAGTAGTATAGAGGCCGGGACAGGGTGGATTTCAACTAATGAAAAACTGTTTTTT. Full variable domain (missing parts from reference TRBV19 and TRBJ1-4): DGGITQSPKYLFRKEGQNVTLSCEQNLNHDAMYWYRQDPGQGLRLIYYSQIVNDFQKGDIAEGYSVSREKKESFPLTVTSAQKNPTAFYLCASSIEAGTGWISTNEKLFFGSGTQLSVL.

The chain has TRBV28 and TRBJ2-7; 12 nucleotides agree with TRBD1. This CDR3 contains 15 residues. CDR1 is MDHEN and CDR2 is SYDVKM in the germline V gene. V dropped 7 bases and J dropped 7; count of bases not matched to a gene: 11. The CDR3 loop is CASTQGGTGGWEQYF. DNA of the CDR3: TGTGCCAGCACCCAAGGAGGGACAGGGGGCTGGGAGCAGTACTTC.

V and J are TRBV3-1 (or the pseudogene TRBV3-2) and TRBJ2-7; D possibly matches TRBD1 or TRBD2 (5 bases each). CDR3 size: 14 residues. Germline V CDR1 and CDR2: LGHDT, YNNKEL (reference sequence). The V gene lost 2 bases and the J gene lost 3 bases, with 11 bases spanning the gap. Written as DNA, the CDR3 is TGTGCCAGCAGCCAATCGGGACGGATCTACGAGCAGTACTTC. It is translated as CASSQSGRIYEQYF.